Here is one TCR beta chain with its context. Its antigen is unknown. These data belong to a study of blood T cells in healthy people across ages. There are 14 residues in the CDR3. V was cut by 6 bases and J by 6 bases, with 17 bases left in between. Germline V CDR1 and CDR2: MNHNS, SASEGT. The authors ran a second PCR of 7 to 11 cycles using a sample-barcoded 5' primer and a J-beta primer mix. TCRdb independently ran MiXCR on the 5' RACE reads; one entry per CDR3 protein. The data show fewer than 900,000 distinct CDR3 sequences, about half seen once. Broader study findings: In older individuals, TCR beta diversity per million T cells was lower, falling roughly linearly with age. With unsorted PBMCs, a conclusive comparison of naive versus antigen-experienced cells was not possible. The study found more naive CD4+ cells and higher diversity in long-lived than aged donors.

The chain has TRBV6-1 and TRBJ1-2, with D unresolved. This receptor was taken from a woman aged 60 to 75 in good health. Material: blood. CDR3 residues: CASSVDGPRDGYTF. The CDR3 DNA reads as TGTGCCAGCAGCGTGGACGGCCCCCGGGATGGCTACACCTTC.